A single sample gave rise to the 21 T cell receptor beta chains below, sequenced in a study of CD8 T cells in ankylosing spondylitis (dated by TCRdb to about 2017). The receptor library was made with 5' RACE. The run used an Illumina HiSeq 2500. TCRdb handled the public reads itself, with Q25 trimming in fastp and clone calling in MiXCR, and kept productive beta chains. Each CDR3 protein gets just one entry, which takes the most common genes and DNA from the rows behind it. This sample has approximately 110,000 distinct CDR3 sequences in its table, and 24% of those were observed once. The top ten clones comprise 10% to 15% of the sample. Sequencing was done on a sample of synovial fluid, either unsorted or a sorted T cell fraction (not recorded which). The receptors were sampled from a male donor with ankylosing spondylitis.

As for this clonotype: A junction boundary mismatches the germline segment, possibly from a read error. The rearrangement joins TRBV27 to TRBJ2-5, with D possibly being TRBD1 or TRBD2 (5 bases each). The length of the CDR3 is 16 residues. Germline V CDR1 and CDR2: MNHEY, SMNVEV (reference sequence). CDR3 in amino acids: CASSLSPGTREETQYF. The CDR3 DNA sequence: TGTGCCAGCAGTCTATCCCCGGGGACCCGAGAAGAGACCCAGTACTTC.

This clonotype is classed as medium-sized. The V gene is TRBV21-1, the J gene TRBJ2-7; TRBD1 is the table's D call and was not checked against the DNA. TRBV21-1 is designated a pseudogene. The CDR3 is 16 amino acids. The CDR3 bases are TGTGCCAGCAGTTGTACCAGGGCAGAGGGGTCCTACGAGCAGTACGTC. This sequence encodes CASSCTRAEGSYEQYV.

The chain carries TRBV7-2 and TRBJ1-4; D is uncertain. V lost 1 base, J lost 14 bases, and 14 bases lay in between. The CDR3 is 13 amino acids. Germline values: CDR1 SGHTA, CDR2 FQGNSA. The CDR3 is CASSLDPPMKLFF. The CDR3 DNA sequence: TGTGCCAGCAGCTTAGACCCCCCCATGAAGCTGTTTTTT.

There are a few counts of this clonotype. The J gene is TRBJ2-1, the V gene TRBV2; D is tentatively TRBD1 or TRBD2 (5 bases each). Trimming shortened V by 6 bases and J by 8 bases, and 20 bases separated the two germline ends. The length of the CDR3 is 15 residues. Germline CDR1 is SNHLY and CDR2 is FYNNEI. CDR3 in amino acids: CASRGTPLRADEQFF. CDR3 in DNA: TGTGCCAGCAGGGGGACCCCCCTCAGGGCAGATGAGCAGTTCTTC.

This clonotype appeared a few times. The CDR3 DNA sequence: TGTGCCAGTAGCCCACCGGCCCGTCTCTACAATGAGCAGTTCTTC. Protein sequence: CASSPPARLYNEQFF. The chain combines TRBV19 with TRBJ2-1; D is uncertain. The CDR3 runs to 15 residues. Trimming removed 6 bases at V and 3 bases at J, with 15 bases between. Germline CDR1 reads LNHDA; CDR2 reads SQIVND (reference sequence).

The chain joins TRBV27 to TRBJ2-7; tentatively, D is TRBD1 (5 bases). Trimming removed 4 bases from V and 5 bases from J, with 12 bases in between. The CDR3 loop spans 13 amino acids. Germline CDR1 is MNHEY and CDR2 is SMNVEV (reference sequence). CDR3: CASSSIRGHEQYF. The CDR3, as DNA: TGTGCCAGCAGTTCTATAAGGGGTCACGAGCAGTACTTC.

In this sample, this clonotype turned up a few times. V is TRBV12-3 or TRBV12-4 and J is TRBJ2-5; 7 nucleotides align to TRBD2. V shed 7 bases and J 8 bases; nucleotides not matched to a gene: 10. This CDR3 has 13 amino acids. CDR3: CASIKMGEGTQYF. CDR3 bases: TGTGCCAGCATCAAAATGGGGGAGGGCACCCAGTACTTC.

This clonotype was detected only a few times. CDR3 amino acids: CASSVNVFHEQYF. The CDR3 DNA reads TGTGCCAGCAGCGTAAACGTCTTCCACGAGCAGTACTTC. The V call is TRBV9, the J call TRBJ2-7, with no clear D. CDR3 length: 13 amino acids. Trimming pared 1 base from V and 5 bases from J, leaving 10 bases between. The V gene's germline CDR1 is SGDLS and CDR2 YYNGEE.

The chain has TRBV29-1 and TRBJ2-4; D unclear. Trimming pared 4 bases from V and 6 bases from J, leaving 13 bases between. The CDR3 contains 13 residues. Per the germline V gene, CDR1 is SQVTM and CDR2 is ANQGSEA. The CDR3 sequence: CSVVSLLLNIQYF. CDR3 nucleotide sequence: TGCAGCGTTGTATCCCTACTTTTAAACATTCAGTACTTC.

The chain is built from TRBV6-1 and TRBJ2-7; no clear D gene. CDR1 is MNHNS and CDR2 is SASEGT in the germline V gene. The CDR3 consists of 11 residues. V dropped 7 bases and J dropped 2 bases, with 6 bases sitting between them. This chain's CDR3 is CASKNAYEQYF. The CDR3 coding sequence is TGTGCCAGCAAGAACGCCTACGAGCAGTACTTC.

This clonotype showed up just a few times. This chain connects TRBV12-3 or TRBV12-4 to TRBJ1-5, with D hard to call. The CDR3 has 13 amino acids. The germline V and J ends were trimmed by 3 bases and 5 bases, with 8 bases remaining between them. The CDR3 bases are TGTGCCAGCAGTTTGTCGGCAGATCAGCCCCAGCATTTT. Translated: CASSLSADQPQHF.

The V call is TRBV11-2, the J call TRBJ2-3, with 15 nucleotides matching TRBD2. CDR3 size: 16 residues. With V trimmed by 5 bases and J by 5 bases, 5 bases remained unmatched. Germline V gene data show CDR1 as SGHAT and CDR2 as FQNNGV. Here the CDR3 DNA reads TGTGCCAGCAGCATCGGACTAGCGGGAGGGCTAGATACGCAGTATTTT. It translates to CASSIGLAGGLDTQYF.

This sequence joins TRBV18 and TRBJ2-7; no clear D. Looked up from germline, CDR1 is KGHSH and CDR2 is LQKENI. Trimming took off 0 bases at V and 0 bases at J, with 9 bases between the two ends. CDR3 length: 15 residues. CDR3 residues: CASSPPDRRSYEQYV. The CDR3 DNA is TGTGCCAGCTCACCACCGGACCGTCGCTCCTACGAGCAGTACGTC.

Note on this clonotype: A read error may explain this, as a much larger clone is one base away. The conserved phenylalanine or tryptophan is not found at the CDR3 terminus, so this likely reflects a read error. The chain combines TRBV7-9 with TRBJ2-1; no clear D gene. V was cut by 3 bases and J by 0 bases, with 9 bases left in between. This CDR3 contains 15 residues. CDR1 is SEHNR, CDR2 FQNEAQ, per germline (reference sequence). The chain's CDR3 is CASSFNGLSYNEQFL. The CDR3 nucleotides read TGTGCCAGCAGCTTTAATGGGCTCTCCTACAATGAGCAGTTCCTC.

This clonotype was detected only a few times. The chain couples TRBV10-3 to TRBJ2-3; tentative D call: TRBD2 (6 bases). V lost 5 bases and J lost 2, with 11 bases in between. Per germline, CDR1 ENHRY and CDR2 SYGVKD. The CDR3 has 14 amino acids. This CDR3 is CAISRGEPTDTQYF. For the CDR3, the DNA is TGTGCCATCAGTCGCGGGGAACCCACAGATACGCAGTATTTT.

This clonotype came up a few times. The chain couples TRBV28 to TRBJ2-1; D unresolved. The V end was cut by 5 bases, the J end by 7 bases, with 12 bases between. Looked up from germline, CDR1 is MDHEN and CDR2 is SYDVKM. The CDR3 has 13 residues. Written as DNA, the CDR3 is TGTGCCAGCAGTCCAGGCCCCGGAAATGAGCAGTTCTTC. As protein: CASSPGPGNEQFF.

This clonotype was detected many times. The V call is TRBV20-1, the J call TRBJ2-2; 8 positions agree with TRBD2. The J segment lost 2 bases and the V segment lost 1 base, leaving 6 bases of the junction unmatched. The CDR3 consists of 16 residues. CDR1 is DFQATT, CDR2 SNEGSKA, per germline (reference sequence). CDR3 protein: CSARGSGGVNTGELFF. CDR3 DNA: TGCAGTGCTAGAGGTTCGGGGGGGGTTAACACCGGGGAGCTGTTTTTT.

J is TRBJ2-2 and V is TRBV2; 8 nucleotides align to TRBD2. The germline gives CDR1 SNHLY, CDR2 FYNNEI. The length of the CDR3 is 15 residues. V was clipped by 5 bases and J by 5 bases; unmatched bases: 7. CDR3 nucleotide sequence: TGTGCCAGCAGTCAGAGCGGGAGTAGGACCGGGGAGCTGTTTTTT. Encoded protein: CASSQSGSRTGELFF.

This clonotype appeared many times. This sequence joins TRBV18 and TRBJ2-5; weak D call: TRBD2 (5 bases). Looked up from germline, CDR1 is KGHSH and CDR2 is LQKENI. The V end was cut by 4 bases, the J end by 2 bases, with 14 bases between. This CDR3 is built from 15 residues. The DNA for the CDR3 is TGTGCCAGCTCACTACCATATGAGGGACAAGAGACCCAGTACTTC. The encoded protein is CASSLPYEGQETQYF.

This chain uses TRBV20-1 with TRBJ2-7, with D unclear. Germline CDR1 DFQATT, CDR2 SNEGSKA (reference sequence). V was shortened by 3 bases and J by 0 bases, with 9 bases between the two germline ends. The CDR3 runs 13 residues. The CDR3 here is CSASPRASYEQYV. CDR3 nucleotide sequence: TGCAGTGCTAGCCCAAGAGCCTCCTACGAGCAGTACGTC.

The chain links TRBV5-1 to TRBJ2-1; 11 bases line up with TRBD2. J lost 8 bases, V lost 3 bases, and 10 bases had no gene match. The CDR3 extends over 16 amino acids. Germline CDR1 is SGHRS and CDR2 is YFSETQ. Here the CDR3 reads CASSSLGIAGGYEQFF. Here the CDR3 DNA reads TGCGCCAGCAGCTCGCTGGGAATAGCGGGAGGGTATGAGCAGTTCTTC.